The 21 T cell receptor beta chains below come from one sample, sequenced in a study of PD-1 blockade in mismatch repair-deficient tumors. Sequencing was performed with immunoSEQ multiplex PCR; in TCRdb, only in-frame clones are kept and a portion is missing. The sample lists about 110,000 clones; roughly 80% were seen once. The sequencing used peripheral blood, collected about 60 weeks after starting pembrolizumab. Receptor source: an adult with mismatch repair-deficient cancer.

The chain joins TRBV7-9 to TRBJ2-2; D ambiguous. V lost 6 bases and J lost 6, with 11 bases in between. There are 13 residues in the CDR3. The germline V gene has CDR1 SEHNR and CDR2 FQNEAQ (reference sequence). The CDR3 DNA reads as TGTGCCAGCAGTTTGAGGAGCCCCGGGGAGCTGTTTTTT. As protein: CASSLRSPGELFF. Supplemented by reference TRBV7-9 and TRBJ2-2, the full variable domain reads DTGVSQNPRHKITKRGQNVTFRCDPISEHNRLYWYRQTLGQGPEFLTYFQNEAQLEKSRLLSDRFSAERPKGSFSTLEIQRTEQGDSAMYLCASSLRSPGELFFGEGSRLTVL.

This clone was recorded a few times. The chain is built from TRBV2 and TRBJ2-3, with TRBD1 identical over 10 bases. Germline V gives CDR1 SNHLY, CDR2 FYNNEI. Trimming took 8 bases from V and 2 from J; bases not matched to a gene: 4. The CDR3 has 14 residues. The CDR3 sequence: CASSGQGVTDTQYF. CDR3 DNA: TGTGCCAGCTCAGGACAGGGGGTCACAGATACGCAGTATTTT.

The chain recombines TRBV27 with TRBJ2-7; TRBD1 matches 9 bases. The CDR3 totals 15 residues. Germline CDR1 MNHEY, CDR2 SMNVEV (reference sequence). The V segment lost 6 bases and the J segment 6 bases; nucleotides outside the gene matches: 12. DNA for the CDR3: TGTGCCAGCAGCATCTCGACAGGGGGGTTAAGCGAGCAGTACTTC. As protein: CASSISTGGLSEQYF.

The chain recombines TRBV5-6 with TRBJ2-7; possibly TRBD1 for D (6 bases). CDR1 and CDR2 from the germline V gene are SGHDT and YYEEEE. Trimming cost V 4 bases and J 4 bases, with 18 bases left between them. The CDR3 loop spans 15 amino acids. The CDR3, as DNA: TGTGCCAGCAGCCGGGCCGGGACACCAAATTACGAGCAGTACTTC. As protein: CASSRAGTPNYEQYF.

The chain recombines TRBV19 with TRBJ2-7; 10 bases line up with TRBD1. The V and J ends lost 5 bases and 2 bases, in that order; junction bases with no gene match: 6. This CDR3 spans 15 amino acids. Germline-derived CDR1 and CDR2 are LNHDA and SQIVND (reference sequence). CDR3 sequence (DNA): TGTGCCAGTAGTCTTCCGGGACAGGGGACCTACGAGCAGTACTTC. Its protein is CASSLPGQGTYEQYF.

The chain recombines TRBV27 with TRBJ2-3; D perhaps matches TRBD1 (6 bases). The CDR3 totals 13 residues. Germline CDR1 MNHEY, CDR2 SMNVEV (reference sequence). V lost 8 bases, J lost 1 base, and 10 bases lay in between. The CDR3 is CASAWTGTDTQYF. CDR3 sequence (DNA): TGTGCCAGCGCTTGGACAGGCACAGATACGCAGTATTTT.

The genes are TRBV4-1 and TRBJ2-3; 10 nucleotides align to TRBD2. In germline, CDR1 is MGHRA, CDR2 YSYEKL. CDR3 length equals 17 residues. V lost 2 bases and J lost 3; bases outside the gene matches: 8. CDR3 region: CASSQTSGRGGTDTQYF. The CDR3 DNA reads as TGCGCCAGCAGCCAAACCAGCGGGAGGGGTGGGACAGATACGCAGTATTTT.

The V gene is TRBV13, the J gene TRBJ2-7, with D perhaps assigned TRBD1 or TRBD2 (6 bases each). Germline V gene sequence: CDR1 PRHDT, CDR2 FYEKMQ (reference sequence). The V end lost 6 bases, the J end lost 1 base, and 19 bases lay between the germline ends. This CDR3 has 16 residues. Here the CDR3 reads CASSDIGGGSSYEQYF. Here the CDR3 DNA reads TGTGCCAGCAGTGACATCGGAGGGGGATCGTCCTACGAGCAGTACTTC.

V and J are TRBV11-3 and TRBJ2-7; TRBD1 agrees at 12 bases. Germline CDR1 is SGHNT and CDR2 is YENEEA. With V trimmed by 2 bases and J by 6 bases, 11 bases remained unmatched. This CDR3 is 17 amino acids long. CDR3 sequence reads: CASSLNRDRGPVIEQYF. The DNA of the CDR3 is TGTGCCAGCAGCTTAAACCGGGACAGGGGGCCGGTTATCGAGCAGTACTTC.

The chain joins TRBV19 to TRBJ1-4, with a weak D call TRBD1 (5 bases). CDR1 LNHDA and CDR2 SQIVND come from the germline V gene (reference sequence). V was cut by 2 bases and J by 6 bases, with 10 bases left in between. This CDR3 spans 14 amino acids. CDR3 in DNA: TGTGCCAGTAGTATATGGGGGGAAGATGAAAAACTGTTTTTT. It is translated as CASSIWGEDEKLFF.

This clone was detected only once. The V call is TRBV30, the J call TRBJ1-1; tentatively, D is TRBD1 (6 bases). V was pared by 3 bases and J by 3 bases, with 11 bases between. The CDR3 is 13 residues long. The germline CDR1 and CDR2 sequences are GTSNPN and SVGIG (reference sequence). CDR3 amino acids: CAWRVGGHTEAFF. Written as DNA, the CDR3 is TGTGCCTGGAGAGTAGGGGGGCACACTGAAGCTTTCTTT.

V and J are TRBV27 and TRBJ1-3; no clear D. In germline, CDR1 is MNHEY, CDR2 SMNVEV (reference sequence). This CDR3 is 16 amino acids long. V was clipped by 6 bases and J by 4 bases, with 19 bases between them. The CDR3 sequence: CASSLTEPLSGNTIYF. For the CDR3, the DNA is TGTGCCAGCAGCTTAACAGAACCACTCTCGGGAAACACCATATATTTT.

The V and J genes are TRBV27 and TRBJ1-2, with TRBD1 identical over 7 bases. The CDR3 runs to 13 residues. Germline trimming cut 10 bases from V and 3 bases from J; bases unmatched to any gene: 8. Germline lookup yields CDR1 MNHEY and CDR2 SMNVEV (reference sequence). This CDR3 reads CATGDRVDYGYTF. CDR3 DNA sequence: TGTGCCACCGGAGACAGGGTGGACTATGGCTACACCTTC.

The V and J genes are TRBV9 and TRBJ1-4, with D possibly matching TRBD1 (5 bases). V was trimmed by 4 bases and J by 0 bases, leaving 10 bases between them. CDR1 and CDR2 (germline): SGDLS, YYNGEE. The CDR3 spans 15 residues. CDR3 residues: CASSPGWATNEKLFF. In DNA, the CDR3 is TGTGCCAGCAGCCCAGGGTGGGCAACTAATGAAAAACTGTTTTTT.

The chain combines TRBV19 with TRBJ2-7; D unresolved. Per the germline V gene, CDR1 is LNHDA and CDR2 is SQIVND (reference sequence). Trimming shortened V by 8 bases and J by 3 bases, and 14 bases separated the two germline ends. The CDR3 is 13 residues long. The CDR3 nucleotides are TGTGCCAGTGGGCCTTTCCCGGGCTACGAGCAGTACTTC. Translation gives CASGPFPGYEQYF. Filled out from reference TRBV19 and TRBJ2-7, the complete variable domain reads DGGITQSPKYLFRKEGQNVTLSCEQNLNHDAMYWYRQDPGQGLRLIYYSQIVNDFQKGDIAEGYSVSREKKESFPLTVTSAQKNPTAFYLCASGPFPGYEQYFGPGTRLTVT.

This clone has just a few counts. The chain recombines TRBV29-1 with TRBJ2-7; D is ambiguous. CDR1 SQVTM and CDR2 ANQGSEA come from the germline V gene. Trimming stripped 4 bases from V and 2 bases from J, with 15 bases between. This CDR3 has 14 residues. For the CDR3, the DNA is TGCAGCGTTGTATTTAGTGGATTTACCTACGAGCAGTACTTC. Translating gives CSVVFSGFTYEQYF.

This clone was picked up a small number of times. This chain connects TRBV30 to TRBJ2-1; 14 nucleotides match TRBD2. Looked up from germline, CDR1 is GTSNPN and CDR2 is SVGIG (reference sequence). The V gene end was trimmed by 4 bases and the J gene end by 7 bases; junction bases not matched to a gene: 12. The CDR3 length is 17 residues. CDR3 DNA: TGTGCCTGGACGAACCGGACCGGGACTAGCGGGAGTAATGAGCAGTTCTTC. Protein product: CAWTNRTGTSGSNEQFF.

V is TRBV2 and J is TRBJ2-7, with D perhaps matching TRBD1 (6 bases). The V end lost 6 bases, the J end lost 1 base, and 13 bases lay between the germline ends. The CDR3 is 14 residues long. Per the germline V gene, CDR1 is SNHLY and CDR2 is FYNNEI. In nucleotides, the CDR3 is TGTGCCAGCAGGGTGACAGGCTTTTCCTACGAGCAGTACTTC. Translated: CASRVTGFSYEQYF.

The rearrangement uses TRBV4-3 and TRBJ2-1, with D perhaps being TRBD1 or TRBD2 (6 bases each). V gave up 1 base and J gave up 4 bases, with 14 bases separating them. The CDR3 is 16 amino acids. Germline CDR1 LGHNA, CDR2 YSLEER. CDR3 sequence (DNA): TGCGCCAGCAGCCAAGGTACGGGGGCGCGTTACAATGAGCAGTTCTTC. Protein: CASSQGTGARYNEQFF.

V is TRBV25-1 and J is TRBJ2-1, with no clear D. The CDR3 has 15 amino acids. Germline lookup yields CDR1 MGHDK and CDR2 SYGVNS. The germline V and J ends were trimmed by 3 bases and 0 bases, with 9 bases remaining between them. The CDR3 region is CASSDRLASYNEQFF. CDR3 nucleotides: TGTGCCAGCAGTGACCGACTTGCCTCCTACAATGAGCAGTTCTTC.

The chain links TRBV6-6 to TRBJ1-1; the D is unclear. The V end lost 2 bases, the J end lost 2 bases, and 6 bases lay between the germline ends. In germline, CDR1 is MNHNY, CDR2 SVGAGI (reference sequence). This CDR3 has 13 amino acids. The CDR3 reads CASSYVTNTEAFF. The CDR3 region has the DNA TGTGCCAGCAGTTACGTAACCAACACTGAAGCTTTCTTT.